The source of this TCR beta chain is a study of blood T cell repertoires in COVID-19. The wider study: Acute and convalescent COVID-19 samples came from the United States, Italy and Spain.

Profiling relied on immunoSEQ multiplex PCR, and the TCRdb table lists in-frame clones only, not all of them. The sample contains roughly 200,000 clones, around nine tenths of which appear only once. There are 13 residues in the CDR3. V lost 4 bases and J lost 5; bases outside the gene matches: 3. Germline V lookup: CDR1 SGHRS, CDR2 YFSETQ. This TCR was sampled from a man aged 18 to 30 with active or convalescent COVID-19. Specimen: peripheral blood. The rearrangement links TRBV5-1 to TRBJ2-5; 9 nucleotides agree with TRBD1. CDR3 residues: CASSRGQGETQYF. The CDR3, as DNA: TGCGCCAGCAGCAGAGGACAGGGGGAGACCCAGTACTTC. The full variable domain, in which reference TRBV5-1 and TRBJ2-5 provide the parts outside the CDR3, is KAGVTQTPRYLIKTRGQQVTLSCSPISGHRSVSWYQQTPGQGLQFLFEYFSETQRNKGNFPGRFSGRQFSNSRSEMNVSTLELGDSALYLCASSRGQGETQYFGPGTRLLVL.